These 27 T cell receptor beta chains came from one sample sequenced in a study of blood T cell repertoires in COVID-19. The method was immunoSEQ multiplex PCR; TCRdb's version includes in-frame clones alone and lacks a portion of them. The sample holds some 130,000 clones, around 79% seen once. Sample: peripheral blood. The receptors were sampled from a man in his sixties with acute or convalescent COVID-19.

The chain carries TRBV7-2 and TRBJ2-4; 9 nucleotides line up with TRBD1. The CDR3 is 16 residues long. Germline CDR1 SGHTA, CDR2 FQGNSA. V gave up 0 bases and J gave up 1 base; unmatched junction bases: 1. The CDR3 loop reads CASSLAGTGAKNIQYF. CDR3 in DNA: TGTGCCAGCAGCTTAGCGGGGACAGGGGCCAAAAACATTCAGTACTTC.

The chain is built from TRBV28 and TRBJ2-7; possibly TRBD2 for D (7 bases). Trimming stripped 7 bases from V and 4 bases from J, with 20 bases between. This CDR3 has 15 amino acids. Germline CDR1 and CDR2: MDHEN and SYDVKM. CDR3 residues: CASTGSGGALYEQYF. In nucleotides, the CDR3 is TGTGCCAGCACCGGCAGTGGGGGGGCTCTATACGAGCAGTACTTC.

The chain employs TRBV24-1 and TRBJ2-1; 10 bases map to TRBD2. CDR1 is KGHDR, CDR2 SFDVKD, per germline. This CDR3 is 17 amino acids long. V lost 5 bases and J lost 6; bases outside the gene matches: 12. This chain's CDR3 is CATSATGSGRIANEQFF. CDR3 sequence (DNA): TGTGCCACCAGTGCCACCGGTAGCGGGAGGATTGCCAATGAGCAGTTCTTC.

The gene calls are TRBV19 and TRBJ1-5; no clear D gene. This CDR3 spans 14 amino acids. Trimming shortened V by 6 bases and J by 6 bases, and 15 bases separated the two germline ends. Germline-derived CDR1 and CDR2 are LNHDA and SQIVND (reference sequence). CDR3 amino acids: CASSDGGLGQPQHF. For the CDR3, the DNA is TGTGCCAGTAGCGACGGAGGGTTGGGTCAGCCCCAGCATTTT.

This chain links TRBV5-1 with TRBJ1-6; D not certain. There are 14 residues in the CDR3. Germline lookup yields CDR1 SGHRS and CDR2 YFSETQ. Trimming removed 0 bases at V and 8 bases at J, with 9 bases between. CDR3 in DNA: TGCGCCAGCAGCTTGGGAGTGGGCGATTCACCCCTCCACTTT. Translating gives CASSLGVGDSPLHF.

This rearrangement joins TRBV18 to TRBJ2-3, with 9 bases fitting TRBD2. V lost 2 bases to trimming and J lost 0 bases; unmatched junction nucleotides: 3. Germline CDR1 reads KGHSH; CDR2 reads LQKENI. CDR3 size: 16 residues. The CDR3 DNA reads as TGTGCCAGCTCACCAATTAGCGGGAGTAGCACAGATACGCAGTATTTT. It translates to CASSPISGSSTDTQYF.

The rearrangement uses TRBV28 and TRBJ2-2; 8 bases align to TRBD2. The CDR3 covers 15 residues. Trimming cost V 6 bases and J 6 bases; bases outside gene matches: 9. Germline V gives CDR1 MDHEN, CDR2 SYDVKM. CDR3 DNA sequence: TGTGCCAGCAGCTTGGGACTAGACGTCGCCGGGGAGCTGTTTTTT. It is translated as CASSLGLDVAGELFF.

The chain recombines TRBV21-1 with TRBJ2-5; the D call of TRBD2 is as the table states it, not checked on the DNA. TRBV21-1 is described as a pseudogene. The CDR3 spans 19 residues. CDR3 bases: TGTGCCAGCAGAGCCGGGACTAGCGGGAGGGCCGGGGATCAAGAGACCCAGTACTTC. As protein: CASRAGTSGRAGDQETQYF.

The chain links TRBV6-1 to TRBJ2-4; D might be TRBD2 (5 bases). The CDR3 contains 13 residues. The germline V gene encodes CDR1 MNHNS and CDR2 SASEGT. The V end was cut by 1 base, the J end by 10 bases, with 11 bases between. DNA for the CDR3: TGTGCCAGCAGTGAAGGGGGAGCTATAATTCAGTACTTC. Translating gives CASSEGGAIIQYF.

The rearrangement uses TRBV7-2 and TRBJ1-5, with a possible D match to TRBD1 (5 bases). The CDR3 is 16 residues long. Germline lookup yields CDR1 SGHTA and CDR2 FQGNSA. With 1 base removed from V and 6 bases from J, the gap between germline ends came to 16 bases. For the CDR3, the DNA is TGTGCCAGCAGCTTAGGGGGGAGGGGTATAGGTCAGCCCCAGCATTTT. Its translation is CASSLGGRGIGQPQHF.

V gene TRBV18 combines with J gene TRBJ1-2, with D possibly TRBD1 on 5 matching bases. The V gene's germline CDR1 is KGHSH and CDR2 LQKENI. V lost 6 bases and J lost 8, with 19 bases in between. The length of the CDR3 is 14 residues. The CDR3 loop is CASSPEAGSVGYTF. In DNA, the CDR3 is TGTGCCAGCTCGCCAGAGGCAGGGTCGGTCGGCTACACCTTC.

The chain combines TRBV5-1 with TRBJ1-6; D unclear. Germline V gene lookup returns CDR1 SGHRS and CDR2 YFSETQ. The CDR3 length is 14 residues. Trimming took off 1 base at V and 6 bases at J, with 8 bases between the two ends. Here the CDR3 DNA reads TGCGCCAGCAGCTTGTCCGGGATTAATTCACCCCTCCACTTT. Its translation is CASSLSGINSPLHF.

This chain uses TRBV12-3 or TRBV12-4 with TRBJ1-4, with a weak D call TRBD1 (6 bases). The CDR3 sequence is 12 residues long. The ends were cut back, 7 bases at V and 7 bases at J, with 10 bases in the middle. The CDR3 spells CASTVGGEKLFF. As DNA, the CDR3 is TGTGCCAGCACCGTAGGGGGTGAAAAACTGTTTTTT.

V usage is TRBV11-2 and J usage is TRBJ1-1; D remains ambiguous. The CDR3 consists of 13 residues. CDR1 and CDR2 from the germline V gene are SGHAT and FQNNGV. Trimming shortened V by 5 bases and J by 4 bases, and 11 bases separated the two germline ends. This CDR3 reads CASSMTPSTEAFF. The DNA for the CDR3 is TGTGCCAGCAGCATGACTCCGAGCACTGAAGCTTTCTTT.

This clone was observed a few times. The chain has TRBV2 and TRBJ1-1, with 7 bases that match TRBD1. The CDR3 extends over 14 amino acids. Germline V lookup: CDR1 SNHLY, CDR2 FYNNEI. V shed 4 bases, J shed 1 base, and the junction held 3 bases outside the gene matches. The CDR3 DNA reads TGTGCCAGCAGTGTAGGGGACAGGAACACTGAAGCTTTCTTT. It yields the protein CASSVGDRNTEAFF.

CDR3 sequence: CATSDSRSGNTEAFF. The CDR3 DNA is TGTGCCACCAGTGATTCCCGCTCGGGGAACACTGAAGCTTTCTTT. J is TRBJ1-1 and V is TRBV24-1; D gene ambiguous. The germline V and J ends were trimmed by 2 bases and 1 base, with 10 bases remaining between them. The CDR3 runs 15 residues. CDR1 is KGHDR and CDR2 is SFDVKD in the germline V gene.

On this clone: The sample carries other DNA sequences with the same CDR3. V usage is TRBV29-1 and J usage is TRBJ1-2, with a tentative D call TRBD1 (5 bases). The V end was cut by 2 bases, the J end by 8 bases, with 9 bases between. Germline V gene lookup returns CDR1 SQVTM and CDR2 ANQGSEA. The CDR3 is 11 residues long. The CDR3: CSVEQGYGYTF. The CDR3 DNA sequence: TGCAGCGTTGAACAGGGATACGGCTACACCTTC.

The genes are TRBV5-1 and TRBJ2-5; 15 bases fit TRBD2. The junction had 5 bases not matched to a gene; V was cut back by 3 bases and J by 5 bases. The CDR3 has 16 residues. Germline V gene lookup returns CDR1 SGHRS and CDR2 YFSETQ. The CDR3 loop is CASSSGLAGGRETQYF. The DNA for the CDR3 is TGCGCCAGCAGCTCCGGACTAGCGGGAGGGCGGGAGACCCAGTACTTC.

This clone appeared a few times. The J gene is TRBJ1-1, the V gene TRBV27; D is unclear. V shed 2 bases and J shed 1 base, with 11 bases lying between them. Germline V CDR1 and CDR2: MNHEY, SMNVEV (reference sequence). This CDR3 contains 15 residues. The CDR3 DNA sequence: TGTGCCAGCAGTTTACTCCCGCCCGGGAACACTGAAGCTTTCTTT. Translated: CASSLLPPGNTEAFF.

This clone has only one observation. V is TRBV4-1 and J is TRBJ1-1; D is unresolved. The germline V and J ends were trimmed by 0 bases and 4 bases, with 12 bases remaining between them. The CDR3 is made up of 15 amino acids. From germline, CDR1 is MGHRA and CDR2 YSYEKL. The CDR3 loop reads CASSQDRVEVTEAFF. DNA for the CDR3: TGCGCCAGCAGCCAAGATAGGGTGGAGGTCACTGAAGCTTTCTTT.

CDR3 amino acids: CASSAQTGTYEQYF. The CDR3 DNA follows: TGTGCCAGCAGCGCCCAGACAGGGACCTACGAGCAGTACTTC. The genes are TRBV9 and TRBJ2-7; TRBD1 matches 7 bases. Germline V gene sequence: CDR1 SGDLS, CDR2 YYNGEE. V trimming: 3 bases; J trimming: 2 bases; junction bases outside the gene matches: 5. The CDR3 extends over 14 amino acids.

The gene calls are TRBV4-1 and TRBJ1-4, with D uncertain. The CDR3 length is 15 residues. With 4 bases removed from V and 0 bases from J, the gap between germline ends came to 9 bases. Germline loops: CDR1 MGHRA, CDR2 YSYEKL. The CDR3 region is CASSRALATNEKLFF. The CDR3 nucleotides are TGCGCCAGCAGCCGAGCCCTTGCAACTAATGAAAAACTGTTTTTT.

V and J are TRBV7-2 and TRBJ2-3; 11 nucleotides align to TRBD2. The CDR3 is made up of 17 amino acids. Germline CDR1 SGHTA, CDR2 FQGNSA. V trimming: 1 base; J trimming: 3 bases; junction bases outside the gene matches: 6. CDR3 coding DNA: TGTGCCAGCAGCTTAGGGCGATTAGCGGGAGGGACAGATACGCAGTATTTT. It codes for CASSLGRLAGGTDTQYF.

The V and J genes are TRBV5-6 and TRBJ1-2; TRBD1 agrees at 8 bases. Germline CDR1 reads SGHDT; CDR2 reads YYEEEE. Unmatched junction bases numbered 5, after V lost 4 bases and J lost 6 bases. The CDR3 contains 13 residues. The CDR3 coding sequence is TGTGCCAGCAGCCTCCCGACAGGGGATGGCTACACCTTC. The encoded protein is CASSLPTGDGYTF.

This chain links TRBV6-1 with TRBJ1-2, with 8 positions matching TRBD1. The CDR3 spans 13 residues. Germline CDR1 MNHNS, CDR2 SASEGT. V was pared by 7 bases and J by 2 bases, with 3 bases of the junction left unmatched. The CDR3 spells CASINRGNYGYTF. For the CDR3, the DNA is TGTGCCAGCATAAACAGGGGGAACTATGGCTACACCTTC.

J is TRBJ1-5 and V is TRBV28, with 7 bases matching TRBD1. J gave up 2 bases and V 6 bases, and 16 bases lay outside the gene matches. The CDR3 runs to 18 residues. Germline lookup yields CDR1 MDHEN and CDR2 SYDVKM. CDR3 sequence reads: CASSLTFYRGLGNQPQHF. CDR3 DNA sequence: TGTGCCAGCAGCCTCACATTTTACAGGGGTCTGGGCAATCAGCCCCAGCATTTT. Drawing the rest from reference TRBV28 and TRBJ1-5, the complete variable domain is DVKVTQSSRYLVKRTGEKVFLECVQDMDHENMFWYRQDPGLGLRLIYFSYDVKMKEKGDIPEGYSVSREKKERFSLILESASTNQTSMYLCASSLTFYRGLGNQPQHFGDGTRLSIL.

V is TRBV19 and J is TRBJ2-2, with D perhaps TRBD2 (6 bases). The germline CDR1 and CDR2 sequences are LNHDA and SQIVND (reference sequence). V lost 4 bases to trimming and J lost 12 bases, with 18 bases between them. CDR3 length: 14 residues. The CDR3 DNA reads TGTGCCAGTAGTACCCAGAGCGGGCCGTTAAAGCTGTTTTTT. Its translation: CASSTQSGPLKLFF.